The next 18 T cell receptor beta chains were all read from a single sample in a study of T cell repertoires in cytomegalovirus infection. Each CDR3 protein is one row after TCRdb ran MiXCR on the reads. The table lists roughly 250,000 distinct CDR3 sequences, around an eighth of them singletons. Sequenced material: PBMCs. These receptors were obtained from a human donor in good health (CMV status not recorded). Some clones in this sample may be carry-over from other donors' samples.

This clonotype was counted only a few times. The gene calls are TRBV6-2 or TRBV6-3 and TRBJ1-5; 9 bases are shared with TRBD1. Germline V lookup: CDR1 MNHEY, CDR2 SVGEGT. CDR3 size: 18 residues. Trimming cost V 6 bases and J 1 base; bases outside gene matches: 13. The CDR3 bases are TGTGCCAGCAGCCCCCATGGGGGACAGGGCTCGAGCAATCAGCCCCAGCATTTT. It codes for CASSPHGGQGSSNQPQHF.

DNA of the CDR3: TGCAGTGCTAGAAGAGGGAACTACGAGCAGTACTTC. It is translated as CSARRGNYEQYF. The V gene is TRBV20-1, the J gene TRBJ2-7, with D tentatively TRBD2 (5 bases). V gave up 2 bases and J gave up 3 bases, with 8 bases separating them. CDR1 is DFQATT, CDR2 SNEGSKA, per germline (reference sequence). The CDR3 is 12 amino acids.

This clonotype was observed at least ten times. This chain connects TRBV7-2 to TRBJ2-7; 7 nucleotides match TRBD1. CDR3 size: 16 residues. V dropped 3 bases and J dropped 0; count of bases not matched to a gene: 8. The germline gives CDR1 SGHTA, CDR2 FQGNSA. CDR3 sequence: CASSFTSGQVSYEQYF. CDR3 nucleotides: TGTGCCAGCAGCTTTACGTCCGGACAGGTCTCCTACGAGCAGTACTTC.

Only a few counts were recorded for this clonotype. The rearrangement links TRBV10-2 to TRBJ1-5; D uncertain. Trimming cost V 3 bases and J 5 bases, with 8 bases left between them. Looked up from germline, CDR1 is WSHSY and CDR2 is SAAADI. This CDR3 comprises 13 residues. CDR3 nucleotides: TGCGCCAGCAGTGATAGGGCGGATCAGCCCCAGCATTTT. Encoded protein: CASSDRADQPQHF.

This clonotype was counted at least ten times. The chain is built from TRBV6-1 and TRBJ1-5; TRBD1 matches at 7 bases. This CDR3 is built from 15 residues. Germline assignment: CDR1 MNHNS and CDR2 SASEGT. V trimming: 6 bases; J trimming: 2 bases; junction bases outside the gene matches: 7. As DNA, the CDR3 is TGTGCCAGCAGCGTACAGGGGAACGGCAATCAGCCCCAGCATTTT. Translation: CASSVQGNGNQPQHF.

This clonotype was seen at least ten times. The chain carries TRBV7-2 and TRBJ1-1, with 9 bases fitting TRBD1. V lost 5 bases, J lost 6 bases, and 13 bases stayed unmatched. Germline V gene lookup returns CDR1 SGHTA and CDR2 FQGNSA. This CDR3 has 16 residues. CDR3 sequence (DNA): TGTGCCAGCAGCCCCTGGAGGGACAGGGTGGCTCCTGAAGCTTTCTTT. Its translation is CASSPWRDRVAPEAFF.

This clonotype appeared a few times. The chain couples TRBV2 to TRBJ2-5; 8 positions match TRBD1. The J segment lost 2 bases and the V segment lost 6 bases, leaving 5 bases of the junction unmatched. The germline CDR1 and CDR2 sequences are SNHLY and FYNNEI. The CDR3 sequence is 14 residues long. This CDR3 reads CASSHRDRQETQYF. CDR3 DNA: TGTGCCAGCAGCCACAGGGACAGGCAAGAGACCCAGTACTTC.

This clonotype was recorded many times. The chain links TRBV6-6 to TRBJ1-4; 8 bases line up with TRBD1. This CDR3 has 17 residues. The germline CDR1 and CDR2 sequences are MNHNY and SVGAGI (reference sequence). V gave up 5 bases and J gave up 7 bases; unmatched junction bases: 15. The CDR3 loop reads CASSPTVHSGGSEKLFF. The CDR3 DNA follows: TGTGCCAGCAGTCCTACCGTTCATTCAGGGGGCAGTGAAAAACTGTTTTTT.

Details on this clonotype: The conserved phenylalanine or tryptophan normally closing the CDR3 is absent here, so this likely arose from a read error. V is TRBV19 and J is TRBJ1-1; the D gene is possibly TRBD1 (6 bases). Germline V CDR1 and CDR2: LNHDA, SQIVND (reference sequence). The V and J ends lost 8 bases and 11 bases respectively, with 12 bases between them. This CDR3 contains 10 residues. The CDR3 protein is CASHREQAFL. The CDR3 nucleotides are TGTGCCAGTCACAGGGAGCAGGCTTTCTTA.

This clonotype has a count of ten or more. The CDR3 DNA follows: TGTGCCAGCAGCCCCCGGACAGGGGGCAATCAGCCCCAGCATTTT. Translation gives CASSPRTGGNQPQHF. V is TRBV7-2 and J is TRBJ1-5, with 9 bases matching TRBD1. The CDR3 covers 15 residues. Germline V lookup: CDR1 SGHTA, CDR2 FQGNSA. V was clipped by 5 bases and J by 2 bases; unmatched bases: 4.

The sample holds many counts of this clonotype. The chain combines TRBV7-3 with TRBJ1-2; tentative D call: TRBD1 (5 bases). Looked up from germline, CDR1 is SGHTA and CDR2 is FQGTGA. Trimming removed 8 bases from V and 2 bases from J, with 15 bases in between. CDR3 length: 14 amino acids. CDR3 bases: TGTGCCAGCGGCCCCGGGACTCCGAACTATGGCTACACCTTC. It yields the protein CASGPGTPNYGYTF.

This sequence joins TRBV4-3 and TRBJ2-2; 11 bases align to TRBD2. The CDR3 runs 17 residues. V shed 4 bases and J 4 bases; nucleotides not matched to a gene: 8. The V gene's germline CDR1 is LGHNA and CDR2 YSLEER. This CDR3 reads CASSLYSGRAGTGELFF. As DNA, the CDR3 is TGCGCCAGCAGCCTGTATAGCGGGAGGGCCGGCACCGGGGAGCTGTTTTTT.

This clonotype has a handful of counts. The rearrangement uses TRBV19 and TRBJ2-1, with D uncertain. Trimming removed 7 bases at V and 9 bases at J, with 16 bases between. Germline CDR1 LNHDA, CDR2 SQIVND (reference sequence). The CDR3 consists of 13 residues. Here the CDR3 reads CASTTNPSGEQFF. CDR3 nucleotides: TGTGCCAGTACTACGAACCCGTCAGGTGAGCAGTTCTTC.

This clonotype was counted at least ten times. This chain uses TRBV7-2 with TRBJ2-6; possible D gene TRBD1, 6 bases. The CDR3 extends over 18 amino acids. The V and J ends lost 0 bases and 0 bases respectively, with 12 bases between them. Germline values: CDR1 SGHTA, CDR2 FQGNSA. The CDR3 reads CASSLAQGLGSGANVLTF. The DNA for the CDR3 is TGTGCCAGCAGCTTAGCGCAGGGGTTAGGCTCTGGGGCCAACGTCCTGACTTTC.

This clonotype was picked up a small number of times. The chain is built from TRBV6-1 and TRBJ1-6, with D possibly being TRBD1 (5 bases). The germline V gene has CDR1 MNHNS and CDR2 SASEGT. This CDR3 region has 15 residues. The V gene lost 5 bases and the J gene lost 4 bases, with 12 bases spanning the gap. CDR3 coding DNA: TGTGCCAGCAGTTCGTTGGGACTTTATAATTCACCCCTCCACTTT. It specifies CASSSLGLYNSPLHF.

This clonotype was seen repeatedly, ten times or more. This rearrangement joins TRBV7-2 to TRBJ1-4; D ambiguous. With 5 bases removed from V and 5 bases from J, the gap between germline ends came to 15 bases. Germline V lookup: CDR1 SGHTA, CDR2 FQGNSA. This CDR3 region has 15 residues. The CDR3, as DNA: TGTGCCAGCAGCCCCGGAAGGCACGGGAATGAAAAACTGTTTTTT. Protein sequence: CASSPGRHGNEKLFF.

This clonotype was picked up many times. The chain joins TRBV6-2 or TRBV6-3 to TRBJ1-1, with TRBD1 matching over 9 bases. The CDR3 loop spans 19 amino acids. J gave up 1 base and V 6 bases, and 18 bases lay outside the gene matches. Per germline, CDR1 MNHEY and CDR2 SVGEGT. In nucleotides, the CDR3 is TGTGCCAGCAGCCCTCGCCTGGTCCTTGGGACAGGGCAGAACACTGAAGCTTTCTTT. Amino acid sequence: CASSPRLVLGTGQNTEAFF.

Many counts were recorded for this clonotype. This CDR3 reads CASSEGTQGWDQPQHF. CDR3 DNA: TGTGCCAGCAGTGAAGGAACACAGGGGTGGGATCAGCCCCAGCATTTT. The chain has TRBV2 and TRBJ1-5; 7 nucleotides match TRBD1. The ends lost 1 base at V and 5 bases at J; junction bases unmatched: 8. The CDR3 has 16 amino acids. CDR1 SNHLY and CDR2 FYNNEI come from the germline V gene.